These T cell receptor beta chains were read from a single sample in a study of OX40 agonist ivuxolimab in advanced cancers. TCRdb's table, derived via immunoSEQ multiplex PCR, lists solely in-frame clones and lacks some. Here the sample spans roughly 120,000 clones, around 93% being singletons. The source was CD4+ or CD8+ T cells sorted from blood, collected in a trial of the OX40 agonist ivuxolimab. All receptors come from an adult with an advanced solid tumor such as melanoma, head and neck, liver or kidney cancer. Each CDR3 is given with its conserved first and last residue. Expanded clones get a size class; other rows say once, few or many, or leave the size out.

size | V | CDR3
- | TRBV5-1 | CASSPGGTETQYF
- | TRBV5-1 | CASSPQSGGSSYEQYF
few | TRBV5-1 | CASSPQGDYEQYF
once | TRBV27 | CASSWDSHDSYEQYF
- | TRBV19 | CASSLSGQGPYGYTF
- | TRBV5-6 | CASSPPGMGSYEQYF
- | TRBV28 | CASSLTQGGYTF
- | TRBV25-1 | CASKSEITYEQYF
- | TRBV19 | CASSTRRGAAGNTIYF
- | TRBV5-5 | CASSLGSSYEQYF
- | TRBV2 | CASRVLQGRTGELFF
- | TRBV12-5 | CASGTGGTGELFF
- | TRBV14 | CASSQGLGYNEQFF
- | TRBV6-5 | CASSYSGLPNTEAFF
- | TRBV5-1 | CASSFGGVTEAFF
- | TRBV19 | CASSIGTATLNQPQHF
- | TRBV4-3 | CASSQGQGGETQYF
- | TRBV7-9 | CASSSTDIGYGYTF
- | TRBV9 | CASSVAGGDEYTGELFF
- | TRBV7-2 | CASSFTGGANVLTF
- | TRBV30 | CAFSLGLTDTQYF
- | TRBV7-9 | CASSSYTGQSYEQYF
- | TRBV19 | CASSIAILAVSNEQFF
- | TRBV4-2 | CASSQGQGPAGYTF
- | TRBV5-4 | CASSLGTGTSYEQYF
- | TRBV6-1 | CASRDRAVNTEAFF
- | TRBV7-9 | CASSSIGATEAFF
- | TRBV11-2 | CASSSNRGLDGYTF
- | TRBV7-2 | CASSNAGNTIYF
- | TRBV11-2 | CASSLGGGQQETQYF
- | TRBV9 | CASSVGRNTEAFF
- | TRBV7-3 | CASSFLAEETQYF
- | TRBV28 | CASNPRALLGYTF
- | TRBV9 | CASSEGGRGGTNEKLFF
- | TRBV7-9 | CASSLGRDRDLYEQYF
- | TRBV28 | CASSSGTVAQHF
- | TRBV5-4 | CASSLSPSTGELFF
- | TRBV7-3 | CASSQTGGQETQYF
- | TRBV28 | CASSFGRTEAFF
- | TRBV6-1 | CASTRFGTPSYEQYF
- | TRBV18 | CASSLLRTDRETQYF
- | TRBV20-1 | CSASLGADQYF
- | TRBV4-3 | CASSQVPGAGEKLFF
- | TRBV30 | CAWNRGETKLFF
- | TRBV7-9 | CASSLDAAYNEQFF
- | TRBV15 | CATCRDRGFEVAFF